These 16 T cell receptor beta chains originate from one sample sequenced in a study of T cell clonality in common variable immunodeficiency. Sequencing was performed with immunoSEQ multiplex PCR; in TCRdb, only in-frame clones are kept and a portion is missing. Listed for the sample are under 45,000 clones, none seen a single time. Sequenced: peripheral blood mononuclear cells. These receptor sequences come from a person between 18 and 75 years old in good health.

This clone was seen repeatedly, ten times or more. The read ends 3 residues shy of where the CDR3 ends; the end is completed using the germline J gene. The genes are TRBV20-1 and TRBJ1-3; 7 nucleotides agree with TRBD1. The CDR3 is made up of 13 amino acids. In germline, CDR1 is DFQATT, CDR2 SNEGSKA (reference sequence). The junction had 4 bases not matched to a gene; V was cut back by 6 bases and J by 2 bases. The CDR3 sequence is CSAVGTAGNTIYF. The sequenced part of the CDR3 DNA is TGCAGTGCGGTCGGGACAGCTGGAAACACC.

This clone was recorded many times. The read terminates 3 residues before the CDR3 end, so the remaining end is supplied by the germline J gene. This rearrangement joins TRBV20-1 to TRBJ1-5, with D unresolved. CDR3 length: 18 amino acids. The V and J ends lost 0 bases and 3 bases respectively, with 21 bases between them. Germline loops: CDR1 DFQATT, CDR2 SNEGSKA (reference sequence). The DNA read from the CDR3 is TGCAGTGCTAGAGACTCATTGTCGAAGGGTAAGGCCAATCAGCCC. As protein: CSARDSLSKGKANQP. From start to end, the CDR3 is CSARDSLSKGKANQPQHF.

This clone showed up many times. The sequenced fragment ends 3 residues before the CDR3 boundary, so the rest is inferred from the germline J gene. V is TRBV7-9 and J is TRBJ2-2, with D possibly matching TRBD2 (5 bases). The CDR3 is 14 amino acids. Trimming shortened V by 0 bases and J by 7 bases, and 9 bases separated the two germline ends. Germline loops: CDR1 SEHNR, CDR2 FQNEAQ (reference sequence). This CDR3 is CASSLASLGGELFF. Partial CDR3 DNA: TGTGCCAGCAGCTTAGCCTCACTAGGCGGGGAG.

This clone has at least ten counts. The sequence runs out 3 residues before the end of the CDR3; the remainder is reconstructed from the germline J gene. This chain links TRBV30 with TRBJ1-4, with a possible D match to TRBD1 (5 bases). Germline CDR1 GTSNPN, CDR2 SVGIG (reference sequence). CDR3 length equals 12 residues. V gave up 1 base and J gave up 9 bases, with 9 bases separating them. CDR3: CAWSGRDQKLFF. The covered CDR3 bases are TGTGCCTGGAGTGGCAGGGATCAAAAA.

This clone was observed a handful of times. Read data end 3 residues before the CDR3 end; the end is taken from the germline J gene. The V call is TRBV5-1, the J call TRBJ2-1; 11 bases align to TRBD2. CDR1 and CDR2 (germline): SGHRS, YFSETQ. The CDR3 is 15 residues long. V shed 6 bases and J 8 bases; nucleotides not matched to a gene: 10. Incomplete CDR3 DNA: TGCGCCAGCACCGAAATTAGCGGGAGGGCCGATGAG. It specifies CASTEISGRADE. The CDR3 reads in full as CASTEISGRADEQFF.

This clone was counted ten times or more. The read terminates 3 residues ahead of where the CDR3 ends, so the germline J gene completes it. V gene TRBV20-1 combines with J gene TRBJ2-7; TRBD1 matches at 7 bases. V lost 2 bases, J lost 0 bases, and 10 bases stayed unmatched. CDR1 and CDR2 (germline): DFQATT, SNEGSKA (reference sequence). CDR3 length equals 16 residues. The CDR3 spells CSARTLFRDSSYEQYF. Partial CDR3 DNA: TGCAGTGCTAGAACACTCTTCCGGGACAGCTCCTACGAG.

This clone showed up many times. Sequencing ends 3 residues short of the CDR3 end; the germline J gene provides the rest. The chain uses TRBV20-1 and TRBJ1-2; D possibly corresponds to TRBD1 (6 bases). With 6 bases removed from V and 4 bases from J, the gap between germline ends came to 15 bases. The CDR3 length is 13 residues. Germline values: CDR1 DFQATT, CDR2 SNEGSKA (reference sequence). CDR3 bases read: TGCAGTGCCTGGGGGGGGCGCGGCTATGGC. This sequence encodes CSAWGGRGYG. The full CDR3 protein reads CSAWGGRGYGYTF.

This clone was recorded many times. With the read ending 3 residues before the CDR3 end, the germline J gene is used to fill in that end. The chain is built from TRBV5-1 and TRBJ2-1, with 10 bases fitting TRBD1. The CDR3 has 15 residues. Trimming took 4 bases from V and 6 from J; bases not matched to a gene: 7. CDR1 SGHRS and CDR2 YFSETQ come from the germline V gene. The chain's CDR3 is CASSTGTGAGNEQFF. CDR3 bases read: TGCGCCAGCAGCACAGGGACAGGGGCCGGCAATGAG.

This clone appeared many times. From the germline J gene comes the end of the CDR3, since the read stops 3 residues before it. This sequence joins TRBV20-1 and TRBJ2-1; D may be TRBD2 (6 bases). The germline CDR1 and CDR2 sequences are DFQATT and SNEGSKA (reference sequence). The CDR3 is 15 amino acids. V shed 0 bases and J shed 4 bases, with 13 bases lying between them. The CDR3 protein is CSARDGSGPYNEQFF. CDR3 DNA, as far as it was read: TGCAGTGCTAGAGATGGAAGCGGGCCATACAATGAG.

This clone was seen a few times. The CDR3 extends 3 residues past the end of the read, so its final part is completed from the germline J gene. The chain is built from TRBV5-1 and TRBJ2-3, with 10 bases lining up with TRBD2. There are 15 residues in the CDR3. Losses at the gene ends were 4 bases for V and 4 bases for J; bases not matched to a gene: 6. Germline CDR1 SGHRS, CDR2 YFSETQ. The DNA read from the CDR3 is TGCGCCAGCAGCGCAACCGGGACTAGCGCAGATACG. Amino acids: CASSATGTSADT. The entire CDR3 is CASSATGTSADTQYF.

There are many counts of this clone. The CDR3 end lies 3 residues beyond the end of the read and is filled in from the germline J gene. The rearrangement joins TRBV2 to TRBJ1-6; D remains ambiguous. Germline V gene lookup returns CDR1 SNHLY and CDR2 FYNNEI. The CDR3 covers 16 residues. Trimming shortened V by 0 bases and J by 7 bases, and 13 bases separated the two germline ends. CDR3: CASSEALQNKNSPLHF. The DNA read from the CDR3 is TGTGCCAGCAGTGAAGCGCTTCAGAATAAGAATTCACCC. Filled out from reference TRBV2 and TRBJ1-6, the complete variable domain reads EPEVTQTPSHQVTQMGQEVILRCVPISNHLYFYWYRQILGQKVEFLVSFYNNEISEKSEIFDDQFSVERPDGSNFTLKIRSTKLEDSAMYFCASSEALQNKNSPLHFGNGTRLTVT.

This clone was seen only a few times. From the germline J gene comes the end of the CDR3, since the read stops 3 residues before it. V and J are TRBV19 and TRBJ1-4; D might be TRBD1 (5 bases). The CDR3 spans 15 residues. Trimming pared 10 bases from V and 0 bases from J, leaving 15 bases between. Germline V gene sequence: CDR1 LNHDA, CDR2 SQIVND (reference sequence). The sequenced part of the CDR3 DNA is TGTGCCACCGAGGGGCGGGGAGCAACTAATGAAAAA. Amino acid sequence: CATEGRGATNEK. The entire CDR3 protein is CATEGRGATNEKLFF. Supplemented by reference TRBV19 and TRBJ1-4, the full variable domain reads DGGITQSPKYLFRKEGQNVTLSCEQNLNHDAMYWYRQDPGQGLRLIYYSQIVNDFQKGDIAEGYSVSREKKESFPLTVTSAQKNPTAFYLCATEGRGATNEKLFFGSGTQLSVL.

Many counts were recorded for this clone. Read sequence stops 3 residues before the CDR3 end, and the germline J gene provides the missing end. The chain uses TRBV5-4 and TRBJ2-5, with D hard to call. V lost 3 bases and J 1 base, leaving 4 bases between the germline ends. Germline CDR1 and CDR2: SGHNT and YYREEE (reference sequence). CDR3 length equals 12 residues. The CDR3 reads CASSSSQETQYF. CDR3 DNA (partial): TGTGCCAGCAGCTCCTCCCAAGAGACC.

This clone was detected only a few times. The observed sequence ends 3 residues before the CDR3 terminus, with the missing tail filled in from the germline J gene. The chain employs TRBV5-6 and TRBJ2-1; D remains ambiguous. This CDR3 has 13 amino acids. Trimming removed 1 base from V and 5 bases from J, with 7 bases in between. Germline V gene data show CDR1 as SGHDT and CDR2 as YYEEEE. CDR3 loop: CASSLRQNNEQFF. Incomplete CDR3 DNA: TGTGCCAGCAGCTTGCGTCAGAACAATGAG.

This clone was observed many times. The CDR3 loop reads CASSRETSGSPDTQYF. Partial CDR3 DNA: TGTGCCAGCAGCCGAGAGACTAGCGGGAGCCCTGATACG. The chain couples TRBV7-8 to TRBJ2-3; 12 nucleotides match TRBD2. The read falls 3 residues short of the CDR3 end, and the missing part is taken from the germline J gene. V trimming: 5 bases; J trimming: 6 bases; junction bases outside the gene matches: 9. Germline CDR1 SGHVS, CDR2 FQNEAQ. The CDR3 covers 16 residues.

The table lists this clone with many counts. Sequencing ends 3 residues short of the CDR3 end; the germline J gene provides the rest. This chain connects TRBV28 to TRBJ1-2; TRBD1 matches at 9 bases. Germline V gene data show CDR1 as MDHEN and CDR2 as SYDVKM. This CDR3 spans 15 amino acids. After removal of 3 bases from V and 6 bases from J, the junction contained 8 bases not matched to a gene. The part of the CDR3 DNA that was read is TGTGCCAGCAGTTTGTTAAGACAGGGGGGAGATGGC. It encodes CASSLLRQGGDG. In full, the CDR3 is CASSLLRQGGDGYTF.